Presented here are 9 T cell receptor beta chains from one specimen sequenced in a study of T cells in Graves' hyperthyroidism and ophthalmopathy. TCR beta CDR3 region amplification was performed from RNA transcripts. Carried out on the TCR CDR3, a first-round RT-PCR used the HTBI primer set. TCRdb fed the multiplex PCR reads into MiXCR, producing one record per CDR3 protein. The sample contains around 720,000 distinct CDR3 sequences, around 40% of which appear only once. Sequenced material: blood. The receptors were gathered from a woman aged 40 to 50 with Graves' hyperthyroidism.

About this clonotype: A much larger clone lies one base from this, so it may be a read error. V usage is TRBV19 and J usage is TRBJ1-5; TRBD1 matches 10 bases. In germline, CDR1 is LNHDA, CDR2 SQIVND (reference sequence). The length of the CDR3 is 14 residues. V lost 5 bases to trimming and J lost 7 bases; unmatched junction nucleotides: 5. DNA for the CDR3: TGTGCCAGTAGTCTATGGACAGGGGGGCAGCCCCAGCATTTT. Translating it yields CASSLWTGGQPQHF. The full variable domain, with the rest looked up from reference TRBV19 and TRBJ1-5, is DGGITQSPKYLFRKEGQNVTLSCEQNLNHDAMYWYRQDPGQGLRLIYYSQIVNDFQKGDIAEGYSVSREKKESFPLTVTSAQKNPTAFYLCASSLWTGGQPQHFGDGTRLSIL.

As to this clonotype: The germline gene is not matched at one end of the junction; a read error may be the cause. The rearrangement uses TRBV19 and TRBJ1-2; tentative D call: TRBD1 (6 bases). The CDR3 runs to 14 residues. The germline CDR1 and CDR2 sequences are LNHDA and SQIVND (reference sequence). Here the CDR3 reads CASSMGQKNYSYTF. The CDR3 bases are TGTGCCAGTAGTATGGGACAAAAAAACTATAGCTACACCTTC. Complete variable domain (other parts from reference TRBV19 and TRBJ1-2): DGGITQSPKYLFRKEGQNVTLSCEQNLNHDAMYWYRQDPGQGLRLIYYSQIVNDFQKGDIAEGYSVSREKKESFPLTVTSAQKNPTAFYLCASSMGQKNYSYTFGSGTRLTVV.

The rearrangement uses TRBV20-1 and TRBJ2-5, with 8 bases lining up with TRBD1. The CDR3 sequence is 13 residues long. CDR1 DFQATT and CDR2 SNEGSKA come from the germline V gene (reference sequence). V was pared by 6 bases and J by 9 bases, with 12 bases of the junction left unmatched. CDR3 in DNA: TGCAGTGCCGGGGGACAGGCAAATCAGCCCCAGTACTTC. Its protein is CSAGGQANQPQYF.

This clonotype was observed a handful of times. V is TRBV19 and J is TRBJ1-1; tentative D call: TRBD1 (5 bases). Per germline, CDR1 LNHDA and CDR2 SQIVND (reference sequence). V lost 0 bases to trimming and J lost 6 bases, with 14 bases between them. The CDR3 extends over 15 amino acids. The CDR3 DNA is TGTGCCAGTAGTATAGATAATGGGGGGTACGCTGAAGCTTTCTTT. Its protein product is CASSIDNGGYAEAFF.

This clonotype was found once. This chain uses TRBV29-1 with TRBJ1-2; 9 positions agree with TRBD1. Per germline, CDR1 SQVTM and CDR2 ANQGSEA. The CDR3 has 13 residues. V was clipped by 8 bases and J by 8 bases; unmatched bases: 12. The CDR3 DNA sequence: TGCAGCCGGTCGGGACAGGGTGTTAAGGGCTACACCTTC. This sequence encodes CSRSGQGVKGYTF.

This chain connects TRBV19 to TRBJ1-1; no definite D call. V was pared by 0 bases and J by 0 bases, with 8 bases between. The CDR3 runs 15 residues. Germline V gene data show CDR1 as LNHDA and CDR2 as SQIVND (reference sequence). This chain's CDR3 is CASSIESQVNTEAFF. The DNA of the CDR3 is TGTGCCAGTAGTATAGAAAGTCAGGTGAACACTGAAGCTTTCTTT.

The chain links TRBV10-3 to TRBJ2-7; no clear D gene. Germline assignment: CDR1 ENHRY and CDR2 SYGVKD. The CDR3 consists of 11 residues. Trimming removed 10 bases at V and 7 bases at J, with 14 bases between. CDR3 protein: CASSHMGEQYF. CDR3 DNA: TGTGCCAGCAGCCACATGGGTGAGCAGTACTTC.

This clonotype was seen many times. The chain couples TRBV6-4 to TRBJ1-1; D is ambiguous. The CDR3 spans 13 residues. The V gene's germline CDR1 is MRHNA and CDR2 SNTAGT. The V and J ends lost 6 bases and 2 bases respectively, with 10 bases between them. DNA for the CDR3: TGTGCCAGCAGCAACGGGCTTAACACTGAAGCTTTCTTT. Amino acid sequence: CASSNGLNTEAFF.

The chain couples TRBV5-1 to TRBJ1-1; 8 nucleotides match TRBD1. Losses at the gene ends were 3 bases for V and 5 bases for J; bases not matched to a gene: 12. This CDR3 spans 16 amino acids. Germline CDR1 is SGHRS and CDR2 is YFSETQ. The CDR3 DNA is TGCGCCAGCAGCTCAGGGGGGACAGGAGGGCGGACTGAAGCTTTCTTT. Protein sequence: CASSSGGTGGRTEAFF.